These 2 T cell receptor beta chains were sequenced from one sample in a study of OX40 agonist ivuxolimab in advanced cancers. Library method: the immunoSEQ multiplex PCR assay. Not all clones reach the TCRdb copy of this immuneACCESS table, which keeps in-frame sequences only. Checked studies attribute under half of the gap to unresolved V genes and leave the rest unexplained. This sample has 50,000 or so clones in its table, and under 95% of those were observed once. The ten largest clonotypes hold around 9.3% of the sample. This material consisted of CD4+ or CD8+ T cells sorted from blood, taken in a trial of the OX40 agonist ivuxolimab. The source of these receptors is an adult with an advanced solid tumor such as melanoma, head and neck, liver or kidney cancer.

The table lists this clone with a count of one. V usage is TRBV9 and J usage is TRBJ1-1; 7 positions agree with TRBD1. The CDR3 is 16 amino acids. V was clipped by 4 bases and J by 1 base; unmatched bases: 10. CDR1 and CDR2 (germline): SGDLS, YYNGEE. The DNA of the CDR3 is TGTGCCAGCAGCTCCCTGGAGGGGGCTACGAACACTGAAGCTTTCTTT. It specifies CASSSLEGATNTEAFF.

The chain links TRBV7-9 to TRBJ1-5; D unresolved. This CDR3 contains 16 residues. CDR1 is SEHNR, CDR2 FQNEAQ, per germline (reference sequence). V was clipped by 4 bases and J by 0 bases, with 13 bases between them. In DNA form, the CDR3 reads TGTGCCAGCAGCTCAACGGGTTTCATTAGCAATCAGCCCCAGCATTTT. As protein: CASSSTGFISNQPQHF.